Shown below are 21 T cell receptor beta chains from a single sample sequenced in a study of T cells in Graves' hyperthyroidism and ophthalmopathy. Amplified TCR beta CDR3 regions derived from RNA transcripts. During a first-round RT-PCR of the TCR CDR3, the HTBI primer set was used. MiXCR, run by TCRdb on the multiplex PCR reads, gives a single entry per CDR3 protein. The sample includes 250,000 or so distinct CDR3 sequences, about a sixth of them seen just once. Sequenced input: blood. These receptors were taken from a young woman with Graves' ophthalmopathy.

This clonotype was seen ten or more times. For the CDR3, the DNA is TGCAGTGCTAGAGGGACTAGCGGAGCACAAGAGACCCAGTACTTC. This encodes CSARGTSGAQETQYF. The chain combines TRBV20-1 with TRBJ2-5; 10 bases line up with TRBD2. CDR1 and CDR2 (germline): DFQATT, SNEGSKA (reference sequence). This CDR3 spans 15 amino acids. Trimming removed 1 base from V and 2 bases from J; junction bases left unmatched: 4.

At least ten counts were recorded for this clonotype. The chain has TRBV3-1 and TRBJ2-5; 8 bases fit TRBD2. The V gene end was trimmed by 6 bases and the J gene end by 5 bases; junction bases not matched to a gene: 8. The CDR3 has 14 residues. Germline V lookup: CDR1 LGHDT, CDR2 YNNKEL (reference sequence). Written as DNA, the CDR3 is TGTGCCAGCAGGCAGCGGGGGAGCAAGGAGACCCAGTACTTC. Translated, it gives CASRQRGSKETQYF.

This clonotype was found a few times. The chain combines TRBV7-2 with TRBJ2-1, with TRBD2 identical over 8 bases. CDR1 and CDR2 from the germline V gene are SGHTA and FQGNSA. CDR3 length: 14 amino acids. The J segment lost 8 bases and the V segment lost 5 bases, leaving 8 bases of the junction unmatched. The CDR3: CASSPGGGLHEQFF. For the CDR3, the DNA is TGTGCCAGCAGCCCCGGGGGGGGGCTCCATGAGCAGTTCTTC.

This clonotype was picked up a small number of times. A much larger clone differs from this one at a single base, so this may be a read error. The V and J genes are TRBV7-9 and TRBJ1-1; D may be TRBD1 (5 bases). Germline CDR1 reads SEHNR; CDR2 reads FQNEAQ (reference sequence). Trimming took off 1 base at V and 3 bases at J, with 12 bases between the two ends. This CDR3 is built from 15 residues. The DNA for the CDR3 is TGTGCCAGCAGCTTAGGGGGCAGGGTGGACACTGAAGCTTTCTTT. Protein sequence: CASSLGGRVDTEAFF.

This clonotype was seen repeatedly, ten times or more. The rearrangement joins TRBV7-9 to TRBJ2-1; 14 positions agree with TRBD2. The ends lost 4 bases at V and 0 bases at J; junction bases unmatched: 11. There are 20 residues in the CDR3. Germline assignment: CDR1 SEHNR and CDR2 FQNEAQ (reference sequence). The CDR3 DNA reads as TGTGCCAGCAGCTCGGGACTAGCGGGAGACGATTACCTCTCCTACAATGAGCAGTTCTTC. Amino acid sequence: CASSSGLAGDDYLSYNEQFF.

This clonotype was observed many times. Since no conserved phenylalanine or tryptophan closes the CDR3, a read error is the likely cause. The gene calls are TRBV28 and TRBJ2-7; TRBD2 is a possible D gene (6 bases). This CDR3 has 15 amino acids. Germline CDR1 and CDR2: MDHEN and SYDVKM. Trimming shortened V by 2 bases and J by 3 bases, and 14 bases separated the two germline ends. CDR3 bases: TGTGCCAGCAGTTTAGCAGTCGCGGGGTTCTACGAGCAGTACCTC. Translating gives CASSLAVAGFYEQYL.

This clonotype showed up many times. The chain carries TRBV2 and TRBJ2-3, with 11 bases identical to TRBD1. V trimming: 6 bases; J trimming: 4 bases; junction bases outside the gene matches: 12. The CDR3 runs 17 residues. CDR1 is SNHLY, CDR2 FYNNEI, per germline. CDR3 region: CASSRRGQGGIADTQYF. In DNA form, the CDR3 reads TGTGCCAGCAGCCGAAGGGGACAGGGGGGTATTGCAGATACGCAGTATTTT.

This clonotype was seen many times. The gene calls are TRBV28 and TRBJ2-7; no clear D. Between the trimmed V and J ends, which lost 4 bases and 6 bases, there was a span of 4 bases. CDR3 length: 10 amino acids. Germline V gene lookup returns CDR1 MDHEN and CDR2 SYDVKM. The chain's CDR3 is CASSSLEQYF. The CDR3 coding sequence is TGTGCCAGCAGTTCCCTCGAGCAGTACTTC. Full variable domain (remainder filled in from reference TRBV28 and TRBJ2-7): DVKVTQSSRYLVKRTGEKVFLECVQDMDHENMFWYRQDPGLGLRLIYFSYDVKMKEKGDIPEGYSVSREKKERFSLILESASTNQTSMYLCASSSLEQYFGPGTRLTVT.

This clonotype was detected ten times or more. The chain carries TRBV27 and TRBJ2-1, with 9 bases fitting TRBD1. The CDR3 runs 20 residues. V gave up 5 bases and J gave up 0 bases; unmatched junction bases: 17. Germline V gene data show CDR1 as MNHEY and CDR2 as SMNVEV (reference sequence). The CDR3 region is CASSKRPGQGPKSSYNEQFF. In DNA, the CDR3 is TGTGCCAGCAGTAAGAGACCGGGACAGGGCCCGAAAAGCTCCTACAATGAGCAGTTCTTC.

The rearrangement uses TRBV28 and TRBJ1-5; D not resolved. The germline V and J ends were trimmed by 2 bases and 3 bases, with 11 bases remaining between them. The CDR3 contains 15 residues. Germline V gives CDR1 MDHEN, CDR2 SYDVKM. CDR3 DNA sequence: TGTGCCAGCAGTTTACCGGCTACACCCAATCAGCCCCAGCATTTT. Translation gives CASSLPATPNQPQHF.

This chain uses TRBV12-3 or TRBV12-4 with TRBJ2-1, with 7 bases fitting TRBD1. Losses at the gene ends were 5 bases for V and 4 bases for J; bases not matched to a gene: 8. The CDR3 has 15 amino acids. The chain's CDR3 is CASSPSTGIYNEQFF. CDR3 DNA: TGTGCCAGCAGTCCGTCGACAGGGATTTACAATGAGCAGTTCTTC.

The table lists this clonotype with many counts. The chain's CDR3 is CASSFGSSGVAETQYF. The CDR3 DNA sequence: TGTGCCAGCAGCTTCGGTTCTTCCGGGGTAGCGGAGACCCAGTACTTC. The rearrangement links TRBV7-9 to TRBJ2-5; TRBD2 is a possible D gene (5 bases). The CDR3 runs to 16 residues. Germline-derived CDR1 and CDR2 are SEHNR and FQNEAQ (reference sequence). V lost 3 bases and J lost 5, with 19 bases in between. Variable domain in full (rest from reference TRBV7-9 and TRBJ2-5): DTGVSQNPRHKITKRGQNVTFRCDPISEHNRLYWYRQTLGQGPEFLTYFQNEAQLEKSRLLSDRFSAERPKGSFSTLEIQRTEQGDSAMYLCASSFGSSGVAETQYFGPGTRLLVL.

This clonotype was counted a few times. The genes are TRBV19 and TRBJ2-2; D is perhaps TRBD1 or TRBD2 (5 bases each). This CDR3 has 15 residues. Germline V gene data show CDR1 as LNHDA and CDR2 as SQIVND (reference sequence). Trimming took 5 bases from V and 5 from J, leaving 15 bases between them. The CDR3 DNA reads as TGTGCCAGTAGTGGGACGAGGGTGAGGACCGGGGAGCTGTTTTTT. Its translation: CASSGTRVRTGELFF.

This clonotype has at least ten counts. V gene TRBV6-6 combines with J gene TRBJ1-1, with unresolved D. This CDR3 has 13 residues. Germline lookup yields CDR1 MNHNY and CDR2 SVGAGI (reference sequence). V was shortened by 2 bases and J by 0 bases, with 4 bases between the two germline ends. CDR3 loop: CASSYNMNTEAFF. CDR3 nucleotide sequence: TGTGCCAGCAGTTACAACATGAACACTGAAGCTTTCTTT.

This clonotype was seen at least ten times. CDR3 region: CASSLDWTGDEKLFF. CDR3 in DNA: TGTGCCAGCAGCTTAGATTGGACAGGGGATGAAAAACTGTTTTTT. The rearrangement links TRBV7-2 to TRBJ1-4; 9 bases line up with TRBD1. V lost 1 base to trimming and J lost 6 bases; unmatched junction nucleotides: 3. The CDR3 is 15 amino acids. Germline V CDR1 and CDR2: SGHTA, FQGNSA.

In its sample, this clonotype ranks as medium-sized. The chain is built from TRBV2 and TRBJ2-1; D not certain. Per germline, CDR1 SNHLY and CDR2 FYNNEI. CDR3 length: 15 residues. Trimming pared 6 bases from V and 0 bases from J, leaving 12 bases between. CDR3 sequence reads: CASRVTASSYNEQFF. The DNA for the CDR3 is TGTGCCAGCAGAGTTACAGCTAGCTCCTACAATGAGCAGTTCTTC.

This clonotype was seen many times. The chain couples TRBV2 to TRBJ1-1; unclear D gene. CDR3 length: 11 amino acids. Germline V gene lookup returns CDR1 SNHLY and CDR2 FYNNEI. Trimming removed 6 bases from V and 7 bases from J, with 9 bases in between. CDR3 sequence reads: CASSGGLEAFF. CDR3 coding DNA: TGTGCCAGCAGCGGAGGACTTGAAGCTTTCTTT.

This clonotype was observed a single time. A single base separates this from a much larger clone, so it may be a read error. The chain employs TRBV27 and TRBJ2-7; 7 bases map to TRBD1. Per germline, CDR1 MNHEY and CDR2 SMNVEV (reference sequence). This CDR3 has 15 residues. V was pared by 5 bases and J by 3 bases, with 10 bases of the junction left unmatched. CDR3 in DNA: TGTGCCAGCAGTGATTTCAACAGGGGAGTCTACGAGCAGTACTTC. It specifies CASSDFNRGVYEQYF.

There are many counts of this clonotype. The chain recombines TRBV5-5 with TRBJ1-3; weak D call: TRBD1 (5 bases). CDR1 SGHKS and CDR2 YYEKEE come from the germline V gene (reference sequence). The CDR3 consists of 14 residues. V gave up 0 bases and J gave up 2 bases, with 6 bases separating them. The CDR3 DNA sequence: TGTGCCAGCAGCTTGGCAGGGACTGGAAACACCATATATTTT. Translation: CASSLAGTGNTIYF.

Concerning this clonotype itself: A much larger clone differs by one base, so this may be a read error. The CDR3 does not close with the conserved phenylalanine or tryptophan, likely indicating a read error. CDR3 in DNA: TGTGCCAGCAGCCCCGGGACTAGCCAAGCTTTCCTT. This encodes CASSPGTSQAFL. This rearrangement joins TRBV7-8 to TRBJ1-1, with D maybe TRBD1 (5 bases). The V gene's germline CDR1 is SGHVS and CDR2 FQNEAQ. V was clipped by 5 bases and J by 9 bases, with 13 bases between them. This CDR3 contains 12 residues.

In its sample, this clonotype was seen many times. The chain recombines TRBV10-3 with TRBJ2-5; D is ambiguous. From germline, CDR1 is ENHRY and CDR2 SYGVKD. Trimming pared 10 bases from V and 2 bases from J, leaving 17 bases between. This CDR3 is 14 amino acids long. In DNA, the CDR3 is TGTGCCACAAGACCGGTGGTCCTACAAGAGACCCAGTACTTC. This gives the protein CATRPVVLQETQYF.